This TCR beta chain stems from a study of T-cell reconstitution after alpha-beta-depleted transplantation in children. Unique molecular identifiers were incorporated when the TCRbeta library was constructed. TCRdb called the PCR reads again in MiXCR, with one record for every CDR3 protein. The profile shows 250,000 to 350,000 distinct CDR3 sequences, nearly 10% of them singletons. This clonotype was recorded at least ten times. The CDR3 has 13 amino acids. V lost 4 bases and J 4 bases, leaving 10 bases between the germline ends. Germline CDR1 reads MGHRA; CDR2 reads YSYEKL. The chain links TRBV4-1 to TRBJ2-5; D remains ambiguous. The sample here was PBMCs from the stem cell graft donor, taken from the stem cell graft. The receptor comes from a human donor who donated a stem cell graft to a child with SCID. This CDR3 is CASSRLLTETQYF. The CDR3 nucleotides read TGCGCCAGCAGCCGCTTATTAACAGAGACCCAGTACTTC.